The next 8 T cell receptor beta chains were all read from a single sample in a study of blood T cell repertoires in COVID-19. Method: immunoSEQ multiplex PCR; TCRdb's copy keeps in-frame clones and lacks some. The sample includes 75,000 to 80,000 clones, around nine tenths of them seen just once. The source material was peripheral blood. Source of these receptors: a human donor in a cohort sampled during active COVID-19.

The V and J genes are TRBV19 and TRBJ2-3; a weak D match, TRBD1 (6 bases). This CDR3 spans 15 amino acids. Germline V gene sequence: CDR1 LNHDA, CDR2 SQIVND (reference sequence). V lost 2 bases to trimming and J lost 1 base, with 10 bases between them. The CDR3 loop is CASSIPGVGTDTQYF. The CDR3, as DNA: TGTGCCAGTAGTATACCAGGGGTCGGCACAGATACGCAGTATTTT.

The rearrangement joins TRBV6-5 to TRBJ1-6, with a weak D call TRBD1 (5 bases). The V gene's germline CDR1 is MNHEY and CDR2 SVGAGI. This CDR3 contains 14 residues. Deletions cut 0 bases from V and 8 bases from J, with 8 bases between. The CDR3 region has the DNA TGTGCCAGCAGTTACTCCGGGGGGGATTCACCCCTCCACTTT. Protein: CASSYSGGDSPLHF.

The chain employs TRBV5-1 and TRBJ2-3; TRBD1 might be the D (6 bases). Germline V lookup: CDR1 SGHRS, CDR2 YFSETQ. The CDR3 runs 13 residues. Trimming cost V 4 bases and J 4 bases, with 10 bases left between them. The CDR3 region has the DNA TGCGCCAGCAGCCTACAGGGCGCAGATACGCAGTATTTT. It is translated as CASSLQGADTQYF.

The chain links TRBV6-5 to TRBJ2-7; possibly TRBD2 for D (6 bases). V lost 5 bases to trimming and J lost 8 bases, with 13 bases between them. The CDR3 totals 12 residues. The germline V gene encodes CDR1 MNHEY and CDR2 SVGAGI. The CDR3 DNA sequence: TGTGCCAGCAGTAATCAGGGAGGACAGCAGTACTTC. It encodes CASSNQGGQQYF.

The V call is TRBV10-3, the J call TRBJ1-4, with TRBD1 matching over 8 bases. This CDR3 has 16 residues. Germline loops: CDR1 ENHRY, CDR2 SYGVKD. Trimming cost V 4 bases and J 4 bases; bases outside gene matches: 8. Here the CDR3 DNA reads TGTGCCATCAGTGGAGGACAGGGTGTCGATAATGAAAAACTGTTTTTT. The encoded protein is CAISGGQGVDNEKLFF.

The chain recombines TRBV6-6 with TRBJ2-1, with 9 bases fitting TRBD1. V dropped 0 bases and J dropped 9; count of bases not matched to a gene: 3. CDR1 MNHNY and CDR2 SVGAGI come from the germline V gene (reference sequence). The CDR3 has 14 residues. As DNA, the CDR3 is TGTGCCAGCAGTTACTCAAGGACAGGGGTTGAGCAGTTCTTC. Protein product: CASSYSRTGVEQFF.

This clone has just one count. The V call is TRBV5-1, the J call TRBJ2-1; a weak D match, TRBD1 (6 bases). The germline V gene has CDR1 SGHRS and CDR2 YFSETQ. The CDR3 has 15 residues. V lost 4 bases and J lost 7, with 18 bases in between. In DNA form, the CDR3 reads TGCGCCAGCAGCCTTCAGGGACGAGGGGGAAATGAGCAGTTCTTC. Translated: CASSLQGRGGNEQFF.

The V call is TRBV18, the J call TRBJ1-5; 8 bases are shared with TRBD1. V dropped 0 bases and J dropped 2; count of bases not matched to a gene: 9. This CDR3 contains 18 residues. The V gene's germline CDR1 is KGHSH and CDR2 LQKENI. CDR3 in amino acids: CASSPPGSGTGGNQPQHF. In nucleotides, the CDR3 is TGTGCCAGCTCACCACCGGGCAGCGGGACAGGAGGCAATCAGCCCCAGCATTTT.